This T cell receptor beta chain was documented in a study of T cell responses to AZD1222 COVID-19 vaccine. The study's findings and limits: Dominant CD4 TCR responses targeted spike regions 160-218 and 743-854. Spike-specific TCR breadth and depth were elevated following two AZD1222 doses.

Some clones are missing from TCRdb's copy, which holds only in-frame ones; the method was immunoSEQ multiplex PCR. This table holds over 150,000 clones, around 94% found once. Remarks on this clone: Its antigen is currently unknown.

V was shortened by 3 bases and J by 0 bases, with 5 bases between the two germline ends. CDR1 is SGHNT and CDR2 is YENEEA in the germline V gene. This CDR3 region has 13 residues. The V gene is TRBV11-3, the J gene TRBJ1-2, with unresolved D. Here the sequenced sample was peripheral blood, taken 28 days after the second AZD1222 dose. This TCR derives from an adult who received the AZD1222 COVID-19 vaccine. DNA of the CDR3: TGTGCCAGCAGCTTCTCGTCTAACTATGGCTACACCTTC. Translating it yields CASSFSSNYGYTF.